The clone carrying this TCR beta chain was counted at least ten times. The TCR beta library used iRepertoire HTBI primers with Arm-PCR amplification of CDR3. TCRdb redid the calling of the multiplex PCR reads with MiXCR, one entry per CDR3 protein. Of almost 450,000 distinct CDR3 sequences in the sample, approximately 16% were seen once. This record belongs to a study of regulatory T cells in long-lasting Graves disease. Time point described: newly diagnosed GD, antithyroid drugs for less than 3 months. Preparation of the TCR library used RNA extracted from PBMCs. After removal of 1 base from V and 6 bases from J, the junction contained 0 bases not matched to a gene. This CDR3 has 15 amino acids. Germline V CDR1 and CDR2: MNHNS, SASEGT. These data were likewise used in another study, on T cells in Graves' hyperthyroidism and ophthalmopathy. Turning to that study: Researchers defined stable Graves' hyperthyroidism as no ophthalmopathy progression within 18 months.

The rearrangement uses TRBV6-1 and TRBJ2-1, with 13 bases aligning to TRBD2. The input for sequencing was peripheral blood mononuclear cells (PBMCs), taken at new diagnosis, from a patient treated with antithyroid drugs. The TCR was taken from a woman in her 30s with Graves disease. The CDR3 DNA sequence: TGTGCCAGCAGTGAAGGGACTAGCGGGAGCAATGAGCAGTTCTTC. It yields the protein CASSEGTSGSNEQFF.